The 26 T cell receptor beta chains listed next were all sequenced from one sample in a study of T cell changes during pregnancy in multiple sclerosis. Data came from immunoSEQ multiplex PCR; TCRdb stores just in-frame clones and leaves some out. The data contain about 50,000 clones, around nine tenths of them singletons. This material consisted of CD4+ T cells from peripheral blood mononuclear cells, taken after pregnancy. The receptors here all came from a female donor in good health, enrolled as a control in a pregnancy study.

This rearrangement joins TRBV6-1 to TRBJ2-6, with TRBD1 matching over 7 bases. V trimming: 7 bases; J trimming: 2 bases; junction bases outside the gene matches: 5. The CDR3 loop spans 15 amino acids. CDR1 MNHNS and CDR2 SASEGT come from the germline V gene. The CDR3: CASTLGTAGANVLTF. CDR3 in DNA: TGTGCCAGCACCCTAGGGACAGCTGGGGCCAACGTCCTGACTTTC.

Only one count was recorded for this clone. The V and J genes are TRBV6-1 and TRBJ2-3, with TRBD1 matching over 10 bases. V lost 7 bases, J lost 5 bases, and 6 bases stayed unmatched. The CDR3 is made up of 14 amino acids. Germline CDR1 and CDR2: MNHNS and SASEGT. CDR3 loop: CASTVTGGKDTQYF. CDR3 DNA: TGTGCCAGCACCGTGACAGGGGGCAAAGATACGCAGTATTTT.

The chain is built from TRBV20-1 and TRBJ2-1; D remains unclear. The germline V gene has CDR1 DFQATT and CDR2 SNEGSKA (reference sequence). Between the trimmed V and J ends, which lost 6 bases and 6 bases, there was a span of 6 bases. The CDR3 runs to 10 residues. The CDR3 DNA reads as TGCAGTGCGTCCCTCAATGAGCAGTTCTTC. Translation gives CSASLNEQFF.

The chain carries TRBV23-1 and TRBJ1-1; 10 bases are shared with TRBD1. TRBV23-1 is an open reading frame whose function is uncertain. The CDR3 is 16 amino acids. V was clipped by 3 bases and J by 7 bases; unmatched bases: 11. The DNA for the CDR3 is TGCGCCAGCAGTCACCCTTTCCGGGACAGGGGTTTTGAAGCTTTCTTT. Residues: CASSHPFRDRGFEAFF.

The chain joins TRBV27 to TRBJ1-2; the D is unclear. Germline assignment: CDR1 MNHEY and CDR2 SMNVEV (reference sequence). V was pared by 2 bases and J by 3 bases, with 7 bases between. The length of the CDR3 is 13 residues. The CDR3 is CASSLNPYYGYTF. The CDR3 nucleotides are TGTGCCAGCAGTTTAAATCCCTACTATGGCTACACCTTC.

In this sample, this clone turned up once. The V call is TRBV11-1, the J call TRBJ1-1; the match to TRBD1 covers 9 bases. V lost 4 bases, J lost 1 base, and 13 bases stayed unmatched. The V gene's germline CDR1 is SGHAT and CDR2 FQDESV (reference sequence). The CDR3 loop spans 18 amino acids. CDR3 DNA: TGTGCCAGCAGCTCTCGACCCCCGACAGGGGGAAGGAACACTGAAGCTTTCTTT. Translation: CASSSRPPTGGRNTEAFF.

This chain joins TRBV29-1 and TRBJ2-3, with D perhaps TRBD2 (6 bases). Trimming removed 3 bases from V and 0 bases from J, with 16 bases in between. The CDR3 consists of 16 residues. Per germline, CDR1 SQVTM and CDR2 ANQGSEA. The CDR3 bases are TGCAGCGTTGATGGGGTAGCGGAAGGAAGCACAGATACGCAGTATTTT. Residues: CSVDGVAEGSTDTQYF.

This CDR3 reads CSARSVNEQFF. The CDR3 coding sequence is TGCAGTGCTAGGTCTGTAAATGAGCAGTTCTTC. The chain uses TRBV20-1 and TRBJ2-1; D is undetermined. The germline gives CDR1 DFQATT, CDR2 SNEGSKA (reference sequence). V lost 3 bases and J lost 7, with 7 bases in between. There are 11 residues in the CDR3.

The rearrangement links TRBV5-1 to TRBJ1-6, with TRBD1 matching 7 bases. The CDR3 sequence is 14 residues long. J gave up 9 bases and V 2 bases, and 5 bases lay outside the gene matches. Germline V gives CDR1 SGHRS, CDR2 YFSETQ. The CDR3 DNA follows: TGCGCCAGCAGCTTTACAGGGGTTGGTTCACCCCTCCACTTT. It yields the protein CASSFTGVGSPLHF. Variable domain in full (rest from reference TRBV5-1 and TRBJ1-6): KAGVTQTPRYLIKTRGQQVTLSCSPISGHRSVSWYQQTPGQGLQFLFEYFSETQRNKGNFPGRFSGRQFSNSRSEMNVSTLELGDSALYLCASSFTGVGSPLHFGNGTRLTVT.

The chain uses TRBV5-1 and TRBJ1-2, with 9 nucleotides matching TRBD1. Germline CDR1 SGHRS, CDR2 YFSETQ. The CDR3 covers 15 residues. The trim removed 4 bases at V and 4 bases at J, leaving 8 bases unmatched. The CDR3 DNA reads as TGCGCCAGCAGCCCTGGGACAGGGTTTCGCTATGGCTACACCTTC. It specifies CASSPGTGFRYGYTF.

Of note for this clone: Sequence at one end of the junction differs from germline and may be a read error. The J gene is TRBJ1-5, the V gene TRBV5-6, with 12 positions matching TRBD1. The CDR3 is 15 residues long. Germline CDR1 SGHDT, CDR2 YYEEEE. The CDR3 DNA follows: TGTGCCAGCAGCTGGGGGACAGGGGGCAAACAGCCCCAGCATTTT. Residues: CASSWGTGGKQPQHF.

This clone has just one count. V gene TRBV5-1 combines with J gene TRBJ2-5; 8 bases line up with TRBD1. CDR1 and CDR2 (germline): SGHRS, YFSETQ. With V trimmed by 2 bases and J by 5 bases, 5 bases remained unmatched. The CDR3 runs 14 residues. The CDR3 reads CASSFYRGDETQYF. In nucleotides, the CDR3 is TGCGCCAGCAGCTTTTACAGGGGGGATGAGACCCAGTACTTC.

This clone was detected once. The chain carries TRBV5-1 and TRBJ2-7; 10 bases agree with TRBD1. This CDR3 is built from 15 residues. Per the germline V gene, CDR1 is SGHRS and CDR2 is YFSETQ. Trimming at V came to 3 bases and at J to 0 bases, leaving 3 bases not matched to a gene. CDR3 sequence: CASSWTGGTSYEQYF. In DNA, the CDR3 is TGCGCCAGCAGCTGGACAGGGGGTACCTCCTACGAGCAGTACTTC.

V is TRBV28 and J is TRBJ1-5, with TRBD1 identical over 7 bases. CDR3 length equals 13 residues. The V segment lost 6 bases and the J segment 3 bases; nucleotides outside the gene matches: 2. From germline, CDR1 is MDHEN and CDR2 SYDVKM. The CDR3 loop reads CASRTGFNQPQHF. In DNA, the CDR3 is TGTGCCAGCAGGACAGGGTTCAATCAGCCCCAGCATTTT.

In nucleotides, the CDR3 is TGTGCCAGCAGCCCAGGGGGCACAGATACGCAGTATTTT. Translated, it gives CASSPGGTDTQYF. The V gene is TRBV7-6, the J gene TRBJ2-3, with a tentative D call TRBD1 (6 bases). Germline loops: CDR1 SGHVS, CDR2 FNYEAQ. Deletions cut 5 bases from V and 1 base from J, with 7 bases between. The CDR3 extends over 13 amino acids.

The CDR3 nucleotides read TGTGCCAGCAGTTTAGACAGAAGAGAGACCCAGTACTTC. Encoded protein: CASSLDRRETQYF. V is TRBV2 and J is TRBJ2-5; TRBD1 is a possible D gene (5 bases). The CDR3 extends over 13 amino acids. Germline assignment: CDR1 SNHLY and CDR2 FYNNEI. V gave up 5 bases and J gave up 4 bases, with 11 bases separating them.

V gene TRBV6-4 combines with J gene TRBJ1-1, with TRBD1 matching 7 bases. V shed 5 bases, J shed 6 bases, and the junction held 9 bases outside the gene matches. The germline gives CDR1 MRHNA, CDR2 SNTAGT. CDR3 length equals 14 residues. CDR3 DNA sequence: TGTGCCAGCAGTAGACAGGGAGGTTTTGCTGAAGCTTTCTTT. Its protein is CASSRQGGFAEAFF.

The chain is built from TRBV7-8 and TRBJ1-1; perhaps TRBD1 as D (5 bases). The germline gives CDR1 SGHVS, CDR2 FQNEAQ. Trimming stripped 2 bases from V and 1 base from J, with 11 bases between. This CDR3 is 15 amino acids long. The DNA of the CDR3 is TGTGCCAGCAGCTTATTGGGGGGGGAGAACACTGAAGCTTTCTTT. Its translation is CASSLLGGENTEAFF.

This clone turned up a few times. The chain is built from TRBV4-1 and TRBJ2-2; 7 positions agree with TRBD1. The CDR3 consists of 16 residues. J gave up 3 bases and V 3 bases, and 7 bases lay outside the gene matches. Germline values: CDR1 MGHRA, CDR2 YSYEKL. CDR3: CASSHGGQSYTGELFF. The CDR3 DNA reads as TGCGCCAGCAGCCATGGGGGACAGTCTTACACCGGGGAGCTGTTTTTT.

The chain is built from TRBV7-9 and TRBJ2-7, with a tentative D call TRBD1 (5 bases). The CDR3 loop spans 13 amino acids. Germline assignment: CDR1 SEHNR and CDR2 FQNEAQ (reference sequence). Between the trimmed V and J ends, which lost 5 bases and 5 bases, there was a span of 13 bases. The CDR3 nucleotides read TGTGCCAGCAGCAACCGACAGTACGACGAGCAGTACTTC. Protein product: CASSNRQYDEQYF.

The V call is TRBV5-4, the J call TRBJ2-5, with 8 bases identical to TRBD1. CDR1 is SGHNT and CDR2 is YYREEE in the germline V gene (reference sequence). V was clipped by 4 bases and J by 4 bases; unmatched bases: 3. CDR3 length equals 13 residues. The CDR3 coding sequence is TGTGCCAGCAGCCAGACAGGGGTAGAGACCCAGTACTTC. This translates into CASSQTGVETQYF.

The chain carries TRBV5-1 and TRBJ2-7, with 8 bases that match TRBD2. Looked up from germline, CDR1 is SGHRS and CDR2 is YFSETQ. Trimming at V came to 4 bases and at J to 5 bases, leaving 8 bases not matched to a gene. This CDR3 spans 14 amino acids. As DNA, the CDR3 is TGCGCCAGCAGCACGGGACTAGTTGTGGACGAGCAGTACTTC. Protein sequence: CASSTGLVVDEQYF.

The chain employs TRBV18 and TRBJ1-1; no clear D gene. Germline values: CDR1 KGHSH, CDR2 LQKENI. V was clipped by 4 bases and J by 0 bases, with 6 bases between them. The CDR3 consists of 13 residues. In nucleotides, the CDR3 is TGTGCCAGCTCACTGGACTTGAACACTGAAGCTTTCTTT. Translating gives CASSLDLNTEAFF.

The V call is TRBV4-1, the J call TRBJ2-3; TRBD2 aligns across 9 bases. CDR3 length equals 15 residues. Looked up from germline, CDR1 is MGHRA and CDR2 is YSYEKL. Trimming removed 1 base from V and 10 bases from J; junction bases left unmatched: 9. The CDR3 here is CASSQGSAGGLAQYF. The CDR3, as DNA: TGCGCCAGCAGCCAAGGGTCAGCGGGGGGTTTGGCGCAGTATTTT.

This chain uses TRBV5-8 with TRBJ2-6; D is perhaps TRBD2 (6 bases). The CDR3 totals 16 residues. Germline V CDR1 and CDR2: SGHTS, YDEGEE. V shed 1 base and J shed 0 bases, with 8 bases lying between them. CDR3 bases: TGTGCCAGCAGCTTGATGGGGGGCTCTGGGGCCAACGTCCTGACTTTC. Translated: CASSLMGGSGANVLTF.

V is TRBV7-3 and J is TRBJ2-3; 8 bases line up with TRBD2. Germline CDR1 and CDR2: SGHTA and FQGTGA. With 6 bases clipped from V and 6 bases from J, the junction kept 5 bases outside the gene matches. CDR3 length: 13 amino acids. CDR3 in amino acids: CASRAGGADTQYF. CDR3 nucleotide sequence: TGTGCCAGCAGGGCCGGGGGGGCGGATACGCAGTATTTT.